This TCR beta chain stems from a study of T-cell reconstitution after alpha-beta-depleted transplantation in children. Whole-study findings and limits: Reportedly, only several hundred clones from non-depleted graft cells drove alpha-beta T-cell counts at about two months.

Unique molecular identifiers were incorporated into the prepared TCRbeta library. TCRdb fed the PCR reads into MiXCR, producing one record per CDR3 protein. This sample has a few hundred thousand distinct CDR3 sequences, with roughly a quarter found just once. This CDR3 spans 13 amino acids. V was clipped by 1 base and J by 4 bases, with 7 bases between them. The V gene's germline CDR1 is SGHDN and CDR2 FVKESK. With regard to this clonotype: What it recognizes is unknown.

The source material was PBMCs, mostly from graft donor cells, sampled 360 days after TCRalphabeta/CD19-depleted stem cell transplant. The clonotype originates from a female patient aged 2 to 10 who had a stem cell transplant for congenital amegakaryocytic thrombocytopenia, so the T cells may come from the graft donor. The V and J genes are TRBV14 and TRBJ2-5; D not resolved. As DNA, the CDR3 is TGTGCCAGCAGCCAAGTCCCTCCAGAGACCCAGTACTTC. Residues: CASSQVPPETQYF.